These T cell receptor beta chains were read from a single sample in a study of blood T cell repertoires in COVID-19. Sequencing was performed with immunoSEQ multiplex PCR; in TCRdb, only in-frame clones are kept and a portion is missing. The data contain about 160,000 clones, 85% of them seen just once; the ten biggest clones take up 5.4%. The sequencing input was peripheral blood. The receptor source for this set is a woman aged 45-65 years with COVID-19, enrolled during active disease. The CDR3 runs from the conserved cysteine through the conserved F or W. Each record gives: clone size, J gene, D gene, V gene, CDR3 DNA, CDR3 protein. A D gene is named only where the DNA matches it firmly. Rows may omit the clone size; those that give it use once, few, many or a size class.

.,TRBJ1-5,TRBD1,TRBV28,TGTGCCAGCAGTTGGGGACAGGGGAATACACCCAACCGAGGTCAGCCCCAGCATTTT,CASSWGQGNTPNRGQPQHF
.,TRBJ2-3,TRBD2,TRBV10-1,TGCGCCAGCAGTGATGGCGGGGGACGGTACACAGATACGCAGTATTTT,CASSDGGGRYTDTQYF
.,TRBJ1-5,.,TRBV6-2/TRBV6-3,TGTGCCAGCAGTCCCGGGGGATGGAGCAATCAGCCCCAGCATTTT,CASSPGGWSNQPQHF
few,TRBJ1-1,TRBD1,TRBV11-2,TGTGCCAGCAGCTCGGGACAGGGAAGCACTGAAGCTTTCTTT,CASSSGQGSTEAFF
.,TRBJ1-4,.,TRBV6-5,TGTGCCAGCAGTTACTCAGGGGGGGGCGAAAAACTGTTTTTT,CASSYSGGGEKLFF
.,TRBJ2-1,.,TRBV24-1,TGTGCCACCAGTGACTCCACTAAGGAGGGATACAATGAGCAGTTCTTC,CATSDSTKEGYNEQFF
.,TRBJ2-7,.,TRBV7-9,TGTGCCAGCAGCTTAGTTGAGGGCCCCTACGAGCAGTACTTC,CASSLVEGPYEQYF
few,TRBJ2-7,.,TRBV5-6,TGTGCCAGCAGTCTTTATGACAGGACGGCCTACGAGCAGTACTTC,CASSLYDRTAYEQYF
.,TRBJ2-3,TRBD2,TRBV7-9,TGTGCCAGCCTTCGGAGCGGGGGGGCCGATACGCAGTATTTT,CASLRSGGADTQYF
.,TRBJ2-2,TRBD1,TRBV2,TGTGCCAGCAGGGGGGACAGGACTACCACCGGGGAGCTGTTTTTT,CASRGDRTTTGELFF
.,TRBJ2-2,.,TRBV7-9,TGTGCCAGCAGCCCGCCGGGAGCGAACACCGGGGAGCTGTTTTTT,CASSPPGANTGELFF
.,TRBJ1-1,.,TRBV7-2,TGTGCCAGCAGCTTAGTCGGGGGAGGCAGCACTGAAGCTTTCTTT,CASSLVGGGSTEAFF
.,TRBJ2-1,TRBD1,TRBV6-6,TGTGCCAGCCGGGACAGGGGGCTTGATGAGCAGTTCTTC,CASRDRGLDEQFF
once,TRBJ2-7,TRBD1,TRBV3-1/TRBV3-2,TGTGCCAGCAGCCTCGGGACAGGGTCCTACGAGCAGTACTTC,CASSLGTGSYEQYF
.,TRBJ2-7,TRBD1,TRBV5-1,TGCGCCAGCAGCAAAGGGGGGACAGGGCCTGACGAGCAGTACTTC,CASSKGGTGPDEQYF
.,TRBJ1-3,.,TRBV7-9,TGTGCCAGCAGCCCCCGGACAGATGAAAACACCATATATTTT,CASSPRTDENTIYF
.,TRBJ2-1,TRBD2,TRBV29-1,TGCAGCGTAACCGGGACTAGCGACTCCTACAATGAGCAGTTCTTC,CSVTGTSDSYNEQFF
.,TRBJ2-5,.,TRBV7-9,TGTGCCAGCAGCCTTCTAGCGCTGGAGACCCAGTACTTC,CASSLLALETQYF
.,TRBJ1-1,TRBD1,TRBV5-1,TGCGCCAGCAGCTTCCCGACAGGGAAAGACACTGAAGCTTTCTTT,CASSFPTGKDTEAFF
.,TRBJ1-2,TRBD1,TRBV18,TGTGCCAGCTCACCCGGGACAGCGGGAGGTGGCTACACCTTC,CASSPGTAGGGYTF
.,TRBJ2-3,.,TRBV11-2,TGTGCCAGCAGCTCAGGGGGATTAGCGGTCACAGATACGCAGTATTTT,CASSSGGLAVTDTQYF
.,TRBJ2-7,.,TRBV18,TGTGCCAGCTCAACGACAGGTTACGAGCAGTACTTC,CASSTTGYEQYF
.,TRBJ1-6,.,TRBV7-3,TGTGCCAGCAGCCCTTCAGTAGGGGGTGGTTCACCCCTCCACTTT,CASSPSVGGGSPLHF
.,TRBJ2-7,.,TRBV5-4,TGTGCCAGCAGCTTGGGCCGGGGGAATCTAGCCTACGAGCAGTACTTC,CASSLGRGNLAYEQYF
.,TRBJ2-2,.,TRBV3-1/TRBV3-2,TGTGCCAGCAGCCGCGACCCCACCGGGATCAACACCGGGGAGCTGTTTTTT,CASSRDPTGINTGELFF
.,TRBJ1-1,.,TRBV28,TGTGCCAGCAGTTTAGGCGCAAACCCGGGTGAAGCTTTCTTT,CASSLGANPGEAFF
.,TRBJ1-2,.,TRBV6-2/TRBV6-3,TGTGCCAGCAGTTACGGCGGGGCCCTTGGCTACACCTTC,CASSYGGALGYTF
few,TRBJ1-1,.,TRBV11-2,TGTGCCAGCAGCTCCATTAGGGGGAACACTGAAGCTTTCTTT,CASSSIRGNTEAFF
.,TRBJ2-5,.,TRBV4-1,TGCGCCAGCAGCCAAGATATTTGGGCAGGAAATACAGAGACCCAGTACTTC,CASSQDIWAGNTETQYF
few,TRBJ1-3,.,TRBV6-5,TGTGCCAGCAGTTACTACGGTTCCCCTGGAAACACCATATATTTT,CASSYYGSPGNTIYF
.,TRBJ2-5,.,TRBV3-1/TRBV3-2,TGTGCCAGCAGCCAAGATTTGTCGGTCCTCTATTCGGAGACCCAGTACTTC,CASSQDLSVLYSETQYF
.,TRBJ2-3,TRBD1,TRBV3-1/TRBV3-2,TGTGCCAGCAGCCAAGAGGGACAGGCCGGCGGAGATACGCAGTATTTT,CASSQEGQAGGDTQYF
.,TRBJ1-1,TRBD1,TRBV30,TGTGCCTGGAGTGTGAGGGGGCTATTATCTGAAGCTTTCTTT,CAWSVRGLLSEAFF
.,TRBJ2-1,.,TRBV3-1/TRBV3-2,TGTGCCAGCATCCCCGTCCGGGTCGGTGAGCAGTTCTTC,CASIPVRVGEQFF
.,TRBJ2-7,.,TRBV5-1,TGCGCCAGCAGTTCCAAATACGAGCAGTACTTC,CASSSKYEQYF
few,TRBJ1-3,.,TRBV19,TGTGCCAGTAGGGCAGGGGGAAACACCATATATTTT,CASRAGGNTIYF
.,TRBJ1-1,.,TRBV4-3,TGCGCCAGCAGCCAAGCAGGGTTCAGGACACCGGACATGAACACTGAAGCTTTCTTT,CASSQAGFRTPDMNTEAFF
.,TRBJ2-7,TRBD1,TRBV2,TGTGCCAGCAGGGTGGACAGGGACGAAGTTTACGAGCAGTACTTC,CASRVDRDEVYEQYF
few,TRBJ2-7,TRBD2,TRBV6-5,TGTGCCAGCAGGGCACCCGTGGGGAGGGCCTACGAGCAGTACTTC,CASRAPVGRAYEQYF
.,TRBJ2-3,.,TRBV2,TGTGCCAGCACGGGGGGCACAGATACGCAGTATTTT,CASTGGTDTQYF
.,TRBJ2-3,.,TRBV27,TGTGCCAGCAGTCCGATGACAGGAAACACAGATACGCAGTATTTT,CASSPMTGNTDTQYF
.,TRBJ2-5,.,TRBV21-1,.,CASSKVGTGIETQYF
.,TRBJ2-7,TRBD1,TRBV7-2,TGTGCCAGCAGCTTAGGGAGCGGCGCACAGGGGGAGCAGTACTTC,CASSLGSGAQGEQYF
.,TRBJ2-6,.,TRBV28,TGTGCCAGCAGTTTGCAGTCTGGGGCCAACGTCCTGACTTTC,CASSLQSGANVLTF
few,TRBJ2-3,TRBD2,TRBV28,TGTGCCAGCAGTCCACTCTGGCGGGGGGCTCTCTCGACGCAGTATTTT,CASSPLWRGALSTQYF